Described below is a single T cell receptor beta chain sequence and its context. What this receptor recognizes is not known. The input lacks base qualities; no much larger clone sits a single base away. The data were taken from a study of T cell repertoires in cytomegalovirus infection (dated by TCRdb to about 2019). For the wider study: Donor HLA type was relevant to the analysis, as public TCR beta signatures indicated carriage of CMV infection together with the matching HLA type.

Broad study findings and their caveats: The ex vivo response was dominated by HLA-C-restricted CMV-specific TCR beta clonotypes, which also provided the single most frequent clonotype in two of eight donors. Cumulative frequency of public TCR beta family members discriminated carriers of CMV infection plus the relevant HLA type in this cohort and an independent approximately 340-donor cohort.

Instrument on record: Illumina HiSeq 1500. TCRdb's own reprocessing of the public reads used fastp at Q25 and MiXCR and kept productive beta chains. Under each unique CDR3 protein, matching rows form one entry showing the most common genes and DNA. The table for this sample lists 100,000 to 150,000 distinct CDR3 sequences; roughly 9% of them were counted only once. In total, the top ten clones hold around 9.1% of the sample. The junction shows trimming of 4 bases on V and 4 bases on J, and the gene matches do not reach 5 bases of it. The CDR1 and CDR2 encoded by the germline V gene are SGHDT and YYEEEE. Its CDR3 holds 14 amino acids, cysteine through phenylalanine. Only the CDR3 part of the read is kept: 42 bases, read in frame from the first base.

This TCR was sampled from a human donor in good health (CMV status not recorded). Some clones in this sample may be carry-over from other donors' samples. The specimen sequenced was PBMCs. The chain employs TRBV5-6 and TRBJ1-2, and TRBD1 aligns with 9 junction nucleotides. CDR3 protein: CASSRGQGFYGYTF. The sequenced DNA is TGTGCCAGCAGCAGGGGACAGGGATTCTATGGCTACACCTTC. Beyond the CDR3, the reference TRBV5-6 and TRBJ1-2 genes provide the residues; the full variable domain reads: DAGVTQSPTHLIKTRGQQVTLRCSPKSGHDTVSWYQQALGQGPQFIFQYYEEEERQRGNFPDRFSGHQFPNYSSELNVNALLLGDSALYLCASSRGQGFYGYTFGSGTRLTVV.